Listed here are 14 T cell receptor beta chains from one sample, sequenced in a study of OX40 agonist ivuxolimab in advanced cancers. TCRdb's table, derived via immunoSEQ multiplex PCR, lists solely in-frame clones and lacks some. The repertoire has fewer than 100,000 clones, roughly nine tenths of them found once; the top ten carry 13%. The source material was CD4+ or CD8+ T cells sorted from blood, sampled in a trial of the OX40 agonist ivuxolimab. These receptors came from an adult with an advanced solid tumor such as melanoma, head and neck, liver or kidney cancer.

The chain joins TRBV30 to TRBJ1-2, with 12 positions matching TRBD1. The CDR3 loop spans 14 amino acids. CDR1 is GTSNPN, CDR2 SVGIG, per germline (reference sequence). J gave up 8 bases and V 5 bases, and 9 bases lay outside the gene matches. The CDR3 nucleotides read TGTGCCTGGGCCTCGTCCGGGACAGGGGGCGGCTACACCTTC. It translates to CAWASSGTGGGYTF.

The chain links TRBV11-2 to TRBJ2-6, with 8 bases fitting TRBD1. The CDR3 is 17 residues long. V was clipped by 5 bases and J by 0 bases; unmatched bases: 6. Germline V gives CDR1 SGHAT, CDR2 FQNNGV. The DNA for the CDR3 is TGTGCCAGCAGCCCAGGACAGGGTCTCTCTGGGGCCAACGTCCTGACTTTC. Translation: CASSPGQGLSGANVLTF.

The CDR3 DNA is TGTGCCAGCAGTGAAAAGGGACTAGCGGTATCCTACAATGAGCAGTTCTTC. Amino acid sequence: CASSEKGLAVSYNEQFF. J is TRBJ2-1 and V is TRBV6-1; 11 nucleotides agree with TRBD2. V lost 2 bases, J lost 1 base, and 4 bases stayed unmatched. The CDR3 spans 17 residues. Germline V gives CDR1 MNHNS, CDR2 SASEGT.

CDR3 nucleotide sequence: TGTGCCAGCCAGGGATTTGGGGCCAGGTTTGAGCAGTACTTC. Protein sequence: CASQGFGARFEQYF. The rearrangement uses TRBV28 and TRBJ2-7, with D perhaps TRBD1 (5 bases). Germline loops: CDR1 MDHEN, CDR2 SYDVKM. V shed 8 bases and J shed 7 bases, with 21 bases lying between them. The CDR3 has 14 residues.

The genes are TRBV5-1 and TRBJ1-1, with unresolved D. The CDR3 runs to 12 residues. V was clipped by 1 base and J by 5 bases, with 6 bases between them. The germline V gene has CDR1 SGHRS and CDR2 YFSETQ. CDR3 DNA: TGCGCCAGCAGCTTGTCGGGTACTGAAGCTTTCTTT. It codes for CASSLSGTEAFF.

This chain joins TRBV27 and TRBJ2-7, with 7 bases identical to TRBD1. Germline V gene data show CDR1 as MNHEY and CDR2 as SMNVEV (reference sequence). Trimming removed 5 bases from V and 5 bases from J; junction bases left unmatched: 12. CDR3 length: 15 amino acids. Here the CDR3 reads CASSTGLTGSNEQYF. The CDR3 DNA reads as TGTGCCAGCAGTACCGGCCTGACAGGGTCCAACGAGCAGTACTTC.

As regards this clone: This sample also contains other DNA sequences that code for the same CDR3. The chain couples TRBV30 to TRBJ2-5; 10 bases are shared with TRBD2. The CDR3 extends over 14 amino acids. The V and J ends lost 4 bases and 2 bases, in that order; junction bases with no gene match: 4. Germline values: CDR1 GTSNPN, CDR2 SVGIG (reference sequence). CDR3 loop: CAWTSGSWQETQYF. As DNA, the CDR3 is TGTGCCTGGACTAGCGGGAGCTGGCAAGAGACCCAGTACTTC.

This chain uses TRBV30 with TRBJ2-7; 7 bases line up with TRBD2. The trim removed 4 bases at V and 1 base at J, leaving 7 bases unmatched. Germline CDR1 GTSNPN, CDR2 SVGIG (reference sequence). The CDR3 runs to 14 residues. CDR3 bases: TGTGCCTGGAAAAATTGGGGGGGATCCTACGAGCAGTACTTC. It translates to CAWKNWGGSYEQYF.

This rearrangement joins TRBV2 to TRBJ2-3; 9 bases line up with TRBD2. Germline V CDR1 and CDR2: SNHLY, FYNNEI. This CDR3 comprises 15 residues. With 7 bases clipped from V and 4 bases from J, the junction kept 9 bases outside the gene matches. CDR3 sequence (DNA): TGTGCCAGCACCCCTAGCGGGACGGGCGCAGATACGCAGTATTTT. Residues: CASTPSGTGADTQYF.

The V gene is TRBV5-1, the J gene TRBJ1-1; D is possibly TRBD1 (5 bases). CDR3 length: 16 amino acids. V was pared by 3 bases and J by 4 bases, with 19 bases between. The germline V gene encodes CDR1 SGHRS and CDR2 YFSETQ. Here the CDR3 DNA reads TGCGCCAGCAGCTCCTTGGTAGCACAGGCCGGCACTGAAGCTTTCTTT. It translates to CASSSLVAQAGTEAFF.

The chain is built from TRBV4-1 and TRBJ2-7; D uncertain. This CDR3 has 14 amino acids. The V end was cut by 0 bases, the J end by 0 bases, with 6 bases between. The germline V gene has CDR1 MGHRA and CDR2 YSYEKL. In DNA, the CDR3 is TGCGCCAGCAGCCAAGAAGTTTCCTCCTACGAGCAGTACTTC. Protein product: CASSQEVSSYEQYF.

This clone has only one observation. The rearrangement uses TRBV27 and TRBJ1-1; 9 bases fit TRBD1. This CDR3 has 14 residues. Germline values: CDR1 MNHEY, CDR2 SMNVEV (reference sequence). V was clipped by 3 bases and J by 6 bases; unmatched bases: 5. The CDR3 loop reads CASSLGTGISEAFF. In nucleotides, the CDR3 is TGTGCCAGCAGTTTGGGGACAGGGATATCTGAAGCTTTCTTT.

This clone was picked up one time. This chain joins TRBV7-6 and TRBJ2-7; TRBD2 matches 10 bases. With V trimmed by 5 bases and J by 9 bases, 16 bases remained unmatched. This CDR3 has 16 amino acids. Germline V gives CDR1 SGHVS, CDR2 FNYEAQ. The CDR3 region is CASSRAQGLAGVRQYF. The CDR3 DNA follows: TGTGCCAGCAGCCGCGCCCAAGGGCTAGCGGGAGTCAGGCAGTACTTC.

The rearrangement joins TRBV19 to TRBJ2-3; D not certain. The V and J ends lost 0 bases and 5 bases respectively, with 0 bases between them. The CDR3 extends over 11 amino acids. Germline lookup yields CDR1 LNHDA and CDR2 SQIVND (reference sequence). Written as DNA, the CDR3 is TGTGCCAGTAGTATAGAAGATACGCAGTATTTT. It translates to CASSIEDTQYF.